The rows below give T cell receptor beta chains drawn from one sample of a study of human T cells and chemical hapten exposure. TCRdb independently ran MiXCR on the RACE reads; one entry per CDR3 protein. This sample has 140,000 or so distinct CDR3 sequences, with approximately 10% found just once. The sample here was whole blood, taken in connection with sensitization to the hapten diphenylcyclopropenone (DPC). These receptor sequences come from a woman aged 45-60 years with alopecia areata. Some clones in this sample may be carry-over from other donors' samples. CDR3s include the opening cysteine and the closing phenylalanine or tryptophan. The order of the fields is V gene, J gene, D gene, CDR3 protein. A D gene is named only where the DNA matches it firmly.

TRBV7-2	TRBJ2-7	TRBD1	CASSLAPGQGPYEQYF
TRBV18	TRBJ2-3	-	CASSPGWGNGGTDTQYF
TRBV3-1	TRBJ2-1	-	CASSQGKSAVYNEQFF
TRBV24-1	TRBJ1-5	TRBD1	CATSDSYGTGIGQPQHF
TRBV27	TRBJ1-1	-	CASSLSVRGRDTEAFF
TRBV6-2/TRBV6-3	TRBJ2-1	TRBD2	CASSYGTSGSSSYNEQFF
TRBV2	TRBJ2-2	-	CASSLQGQSTGELFF
TRBV4-1	TRBJ2-5	-	CASSPQGLLRETQYF
TRBV9	TRBJ2-7	TRBD1	CASSVSVGGTGSYEQYF
TRBV6-5	TRBJ1-1	TRBD1	CASSYTGQVNTEAFF
TRBV7-8	TRBJ2-5	-	CASSPPGDAVETQYF
TRBV6-5	TRBJ2-3	TRBD2	CASSPSGRTDTQYF
TRBV29-1	TRBJ2-3	TRBD1	CSVETGSYTRDF
TRBV7-2	TRBJ2-2	-	CASSLFRSSTGELFF
TRBV7-7	TRBJ2-2	-	CASSPTTNTGELFF
TRBV12-3/TRBV12-4	TRBJ2-1	TRBD1	CASSGPGTGVLNEQFF
TRBV7-9	TRBJ1-4	TRBD1	CASSLTGANEKLFF
TRBV7-2	TRBJ2-7	-	CASSLSRGGGPYEQYF
TRBV4-2	TRBJ2-2	-	CASSQLASTGELFF
TRBV6-6	TRBJ1-1	TRBD1	CASRGQGQQTEAFF
TRBV2	TRBJ2-3	-	CASMATGAWDTQYF
TRBV5-1	TRBJ2-1	-	CASSAYDPDPRKFF
TRBV27	TRBJ2-3	TRBD1	CASSTRGQVTDTQYF
TRBV11-2	TRBJ2-3	TRBD2	CASSTPTGAGGRMQYF